The source of this T cell receptor (beta chain) is a study of T-cell reconstitution after alpha-beta-depleted transplantation in children. V was clipped by 1 base and J by 2 bases; unmatched bases: 11. Looked up from germline, CDR1 is MNHEY and CDR2 is SMNVEV (reference sequence). The CDR3 consists of 18 residues. Unique molecular identifiers were used in preparing the TCRbeta library. Via MiXCR, TCRdb re-called the PCR reads, giving one row per CDR3 protein. The sample includes hundreds of thousands of distinct CDR3 sequences, around 17% of them seen just once. Source: PBMCs from the stem cell graft donor, taken from the stem cell graft. V usage is TRBV27 and J usage is TRBJ2-1; 7 bases align to TRBD2. This clonotype was obtained from a human donor who donated a stem cell graft to a child with acute lymphoblastic leukemia. The CDR3 sequence is CASSLLGEGGRTYNEQFF. DNA for the CDR3: TGTGCCAGCAGTTTATTGGGGGAGGGCGGCAGAACCTACAATGAGCAGTTCTTC.